This TCR beta chain was sequenced for a study of shared clonotypes between healthy human individuals. An assay was performed, and its level was deep. In the original analysis: ImmunoSEQ yielded junction-only sequences lacking quality scores, so filtering differed. Generated by immunoSEQ multiplex PCR, the TCRdb table keeps only in-frame clones and is missing some. That table supplies the V and J calls and clone size; D and trimming were determined from the DNA. The data contain about half a million clones, 70% to 80% of them seen just once; the ten biggest clones take up less than 15%. The CDR3 contains 19 residues. CDR1 and CDR2 from the germline V gene are MNHNS and SASEGT. The ends lost 0 bases at V and 3 bases at J; junction bases unmatched: 12. General observations from the study: Clonotype sharing among donors was thought likely to change with sequencing depth.

Notes on this clone: The antigen is not known.

Sequenced input: PBMCs. The rearrangement links TRBV6-1 to TRBJ2-7; 12 nucleotides match TRBD2. The sequence came from a woman aged 40 to 49 in good health. Some clones in this sample may be carry-over from other donors' samples. The CDR3, as DNA: TGTGCCAGCAGTGAAGCAGAGACTAGCGGGAGAGTTCGTGTCTACGAGCAGTACTTC. The encoded protein is CASSEAETSGRVRVYEQYF.